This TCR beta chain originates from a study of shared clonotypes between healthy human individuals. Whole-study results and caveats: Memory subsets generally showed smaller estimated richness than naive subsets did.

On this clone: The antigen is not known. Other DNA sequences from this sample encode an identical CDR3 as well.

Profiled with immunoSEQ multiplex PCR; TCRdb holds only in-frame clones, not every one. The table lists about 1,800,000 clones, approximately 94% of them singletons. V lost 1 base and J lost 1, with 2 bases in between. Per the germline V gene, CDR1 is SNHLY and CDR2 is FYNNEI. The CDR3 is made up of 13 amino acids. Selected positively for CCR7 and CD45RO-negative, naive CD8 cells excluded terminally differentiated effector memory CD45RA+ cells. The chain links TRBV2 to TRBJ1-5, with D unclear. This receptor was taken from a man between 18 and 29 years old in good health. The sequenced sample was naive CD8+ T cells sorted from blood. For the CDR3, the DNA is TGTGCCAGCAGTGAAGGAAGCAATCAGCCCCAGCATTTT. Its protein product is CASSEGSNQPQHF.